The rows below give T cell receptor beta chains drawn from one sample of a study of cytomegalovirus exposure and HLA in healthy donors. TCRdb's table, derived via immunoSEQ multiplex PCR, lists solely in-frame clones and lacks some. Here the sample spans under 40,000 clones, about 80% being singletons. Sequences were obtained from PBMCs. These receptors all come from a male donor in good health and CMV-seronegative. CDR3s include the opening cysteine and the closing phenylalanine or tryptophan. The D gene is left open where the match is weak. Only some rows state a clone size, as once, few, many or a class for expanded clones.

.,TRBJ2-1,.,TRBV27,TGTGCCAGCAGTTTTGGGAGTAGTTCCTACAATGAGCAGTTCTTC,CASSFGSSSYNEQFF
.,TRBJ2-2,.,TRBV30,TGTGCCTGGAGTGTACGGCGGCACACCGGGGAGCTGTTTTTT,CAWSVRRHTGELFF
TRBD1,TRBJ1-1,.,TRBV27,TGTGCCAGCAGTTTAGCTAAGGGGGCGGTCGCTTTCTTT,CASSLAKGAVAFF
TRBD1,TRBJ1-3,.,TRBV10-3,TGTGCCATCAGTGATACAGGGGGCTCCCAGGACACCATATATTTT,CAISDTGGSQDTIYF
TRBD1,TRBJ1-5,.,TRBV6-4,TGTGCCAGCAGCGGGGACAGCTCTAGCAATCAGCCCCAGCATTTT,CASSGDSSSNQPQHF
.,TRBJ2-5,.,TRBV6-4,TGTGCCAGCAGTGACCGGGGTGGAGAAGAGACCCAGTACTTC,CASSDRGGEETQYF
TRBD2,TRBJ2-1,.,TRBV28,TGTGCCAGCAGACCTCTAGCGGGAGTACGCAATGAGCAGTTCTTC,CASRPLAGVRNEQFF
.,TRBJ1-1,few,TRBV6-1,TGTGCCAGCAGTGTCTTCCAGGATGAAGCTTTCTTT,CASSVFQDEAFF
.,TRBJ1-2,.,TRBV27,TGTGCCAGCAGTTCGCAGGGGACTAACTATGGCTACACCTTC,CASSSQGTNYGYTF
.,TRBJ1-5,.,TRBV10-3,TGTGCCATCAGTGAGGGACTTTATCCTTCGCATGAGCCCCAGCATTTT,CAISEGLYPSHEPQHF
.,TRBJ1-4,few,TRBV5-1,TGCGCCAGCAGCCGGCAGGGCGAAGGGGAAAAACTGTTTTTT,CASSRQGEGEKLFF
.,TRBJ2-1,.,TRBV6-5,TGTGCCAGTAGGAGGGTAGGGTCCTACAATGAGCAGTTCTTC,CASRRVGSYNEQFF
.,TRBJ1-2,few,TRBV11-2,TGTGCCAGCAATGGTGCTAGGGGCCATGGCTACACCTTC,CASNGARGHGYTF
.,TRBJ2-7,.,TRBV7-9,TGTGCCAGCATGCGGGAAGCCTACGAGCAGTACTTC,CASMREAYEQYF
TRBD2,TRBJ2-1,.,TRBV7-8,TGTGCCAGCAGCTTACCGGGGGGTAATGAGCAGTTCTTC,CASSLPGGNEQFF
TRBD2,TRBJ2-1,.,TRBV10-3,TGTGCCATCAGACCTACTAGCGAGCGGTTTGGGAATGAGCAGTTCTTC,CAIRPTSERFGNEQFF
.,TRBJ2-5,few,TRBV14,TGTGCCAGCAGCCAAGATAGGTATAGCGCAGAGACCCAGTACTTC,CASSQDRYSAETQYF
.,TRBJ1-4,.,TRBV11-2,TGTGCCAGCAGCTTAGCGGGTAAACTGTTTTTT,CASSLAGKLFF
.,TRBJ1-6,.,TRBV5-4,TGTGCCAGCAGCCAAAGGGACTTTAATAATTCACCCCTCCACTTT,CASSQRDFNNSPLHF
.,TRBJ2-2,.,TRBV5-1,TGCGCCAGCAGCTTCGAGGCCTCGAACACCGGGGAGCTGTTTTTT,CASSFEASNTGELFF
TRBD1,TRBJ1-1,.,TRBV30,TGTGCCTGGAGTCCACATGGGACAGGGGACACTGAAGCTTTCTTT,CAWSPHGTGDTEAFF
.,TRBJ2-3,.,TRBV29-1,TGCAGCGTTGTCGGATTCCTAGAGGCAGATACGCAGTATTTT,CSVVGFLEADTQYF
.,TRBJ1-3,few,TRBV19,TGTGCCAGTAGTATCTCCAGGGACACCATATATTTT,CASSISRDTIYF
.,TRBJ2-5,.,TRBV29-1,TGCAGCGTTGAAAAGGGGGGGAGGGAGACCCAGTACTTC,CSVEKGGRETQYF
TRBD1,TRBJ1-1,once,TRBV30,TGTGCCTCTGGACAGGGGGTCACTGAAGCTTTCTTT,CASGQGVTEAFF
TRBD1,TRBJ1-1,.,TRBV15,TGTGCCACCCGGGGCGGGACAGGGAACACTGAAGCTTTCTTT,CATRGGTGNTEAFF
.,TRBJ2-5,.,TRBV30,TGTGCCTGGAGTGTCGGAGAGACCCAGTACTTC,CAWSVGETQYF
.,TRBJ1-1,.,TRBV4-2,TGTGCCAGCAGCCCAATTGGGGCAGGGCGTGAAGCTTTCTTT,CASSPIGAGREAFF
.,TRBJ1-2,once,TRBV29-1,TGCAGCGTTGACGCGGGTGGGAGATCCCCGAACTATGGCTACACCTTC,CSVDAGGRSPNYGYTF
.,TRBJ1-5,.,TRBV7-9,TGTGCCAGCAGCCCGAGAGAGCCGGGGCAGCCCCAGCATTTT,CASSPREPGQPQHF
.,TRBJ1-4,.,TRBV7-9,TGTGCCAGCAGGCGGCAGAGTAATGAAAAACTGTTTTTT,CASRRQSNEKLFF
.,TRBJ2-3,.,TRBV11-2,TGTGCCAGCAGCTTAGGAGTGAGCACAGATACGCAGTATTTT,CASSLGVSTDTQYF
.,TRBJ2-2,.,TRBV27,TGTGCCAGCAGTCTCTATAACACCGGGGAGCTGTTTTTT,CASSLYNTGELFF